This note documents a single TCR beta chain sequence. The antigen is unknown. The record originates from a study of OX40 agonist ivuxolimab in advanced cancers. Study details: The mean age was around 56 years, ranging from about 20 to 79, with over 70% of participants male. Overall study findings and caveats: At 0.1 to 3.0 mg/kg and by week 6, CD4+ and CD8+ T cells in the blood had expanded clonally. In general, CD8+ T cells held more expanded clones than CD4+ did, on average.

V lost 7 bases and J 7 bases, leaving 14 bases between the germline ends. Germline CDR1 is MNHEY and CDR2 is SMNVEV (reference sequence). The CDR3 has 14 residues. Sequencing used immunoSEQ multiplex PCR; TCRdb keeps in-frame clones, though not all of them. In the table there are some 33,000 clones, around nine tenths of which are singletons. Exclusion applied to patients with autoimmune disease history or systemic immunosuppression. The sequence was collected from an adult with an advanced solid tumor such as melanoma, head and neck, liver or kidney cancer. The chain has TRBV27 and TRBJ1-6; D is unresolved. The sample in question was CD4+ or CD8+ T cells sorted from blood, obtained in a trial of the OX40 agonist ivuxolimab. The CDR3 region is CASTFSIGNSPLHF. In DNA, the CDR3 is TGTGCCAGCACCTTTTCCATTGGGAATTCACCCCTCCACTTT.